This is a list of T cell receptor beta chains from one sample in a study of fetal regulatory T cell absence and autoimmunity. Produced via immunoSEQ multiplex PCR; TCRdb's table is partial and in-frame only. The sample shows some 50,000 clones, around 85% of them seen only once. Sequencing was performed on cord blood. These receptors all stem from a newborn boy with IPEX syndrome. CDR3s include the opening cysteine and the closing phenylalanine or tryptophan.

>TRBJ2-7|13|TRBV5-5
CASSFWGAGEQYF
>TRBJ1-2|15|TRBV4-1
CASSQDGAEGYGYTF
>TRBJ2-5|16|TRBV6-4
CASSDPGLRPQETQYF
>TRBJ1-6|14|TRBV25-1
CASSGGRGESPLHF
>TRBJ2-3|15|TRBV11-3
CASKSGGETTDTQYF
>TRBJ1-1|11|TRBV6-1
CASRPGTEAFF
>TRBJ2-5|13|TRBV19
CASSMRPLETQYF
>TRBJ2-3|17|TRBV10-3
CAISESKWRGSTDTQYF
>TRBJ2-5|16|TRBV10-3
CAISDSGLASQETQYF
>TRBJ2-7|15|TRBV7-9
CASSFGLAVYYEQYF
>TRBJ2-2|20|TRBV27
CASSFPDREVPFANTGELFF
>TRBJ1-4|12|TRBV10-3
CAISGHNEKLFF
>TRBJ2-1|14|TRBV6-6
CASSSLAGVAEQFF
>TRBJ1-2|17|TRBV4-3
CASSQVRGTRALYGYTF
>TRBJ1-5|17|TRBV7-8
CASSLRFGGGGNQPQHF
>TRBJ1-2|13|TRBV14
CASSLGTDYGYTF
>TRBJ2-2|14|TRBV27
CASSLRTNTGELFF
>TRBJ2-1|16|TRBV5-1
CASSPISGGDFNEQFF
>TRBJ1-4|14|TRBV18
CASSPRGAGEKLFF
>TRBJ2-7|15|TRBV5-1
CASSLDASADYEQYF
>TRBJ2-5|15|TRBV7-9
CASSGTSDPQETQYF
>TRBJ2-1|16|TRBV5-6
CASSSGGGFSYNEQFF
>TRBJ1-1|14|TRBV6-5
CASSYSFRDREAFF
>TRBJ2-1|18|TRBV10-3
CAISESRTGLAGEGEQFF
>TRBJ2-3|15|TRBV5-4
CASSFGLAGTDTQYF
>TRBJ2-5|14|TRBV4-1
CASSQTSGQETQYF
>TRBJ1-5|16|TRBV4-1
CASSQDREYSNQPQHF
>TRBJ2-3|15|TRBV19
CASSRTSIRTDTQYF
>TRBJ2-2|16|TRBV4-2
CASSQDRGSDTGELFF
>TRBJ2-7|14|TRBV6-5
CASKQVLSSYEQYF
>TRBJ2-7|12|TRBV27
CASRQGTHEQYF
>TRBJ2-7|13|TRBV6-6
CASSYTDRYEQYF
>TRBJ1-1|13|TRBV15
CATSRVFDSEAFF
>TRBJ2-1|11|TRBV5-1
CASSLYNEQFF
>TRBJ1-2|15|TRBV21-1
CASSKGQGRGYGYTF
>TRBJ2-1|14|TRBV30
CAWGDSYSYNEQFF
>TRBJ2-2|17|TRBV7-2
CASSLAGSAANTGELFF
>TRBJ2-7|15|TRBV5-1
CASGILAGGPDEQYF
>TRBJ1-2|15|TRBV4-3
CASSQEELDNYGYTF
>TRBJ1-3|16|TRBV10-3
CAISDLRGKSGNTIYF
>TRBJ2-7|22|TRBV4-1
CASSPRGQGPGLAGGGLYEQYF
>TRBJ1-1|18|TRBV7-2
CASSLVGPGQGFYTEAFF
>TRBJ2-7|13|TRBV6-1
CASSVSGSYEQYF
>TRBJ2-1|15|TRBV30
CAWSTGLAGGNEQFF
>TRBJ2-7|19|TRBV5-1
CASSLNSPLAGVAAYEQYF
>TRBJ1-1|13|TRBV10-3
CAISESGSTEAFF
>TRBJ1-1|14|TRBV4-2
CASSQPQKGTEAFF
>TRBJ2-7|15|TRBV15
CATSRERLDSYEQYF
>TRBJ2-2|15|TRBV19
CASSWGEVGTGELFF
>TRBJ2-5|13|TRBV5-5
CASSLWDSGDQYF
>TRBJ2-1|15|TRBV9
CASSVLAGRNNEQFF
>TRBJ2-2|16|TRBV27
CASSFLQNRGAGELFF
>TRBJ2-7|14|TRBV7-9
CASSLLDRGREQYF
>TRBJ2-5|12|TRBV10-3
CAISEFRETQYF
>TRBJ2-1|18|TRBV11-2
CASSLPLVPSGPYNEQFF